The sequence of this T cell receptor (beta chain) was determined in a study of blood T cell repertoires in COVID-19. Study at large: Spain, Italy and the United States supplied samples that represented acute and convalescent COVID-19.

V was cut by 4 bases and J by 0 bases, with 10 bases left in between. This CDR3 region has 15 residues. The germline gives CDR1 SNHLY, CDR2 FYNNEI. Authors' analysis steps: Reference gene primer amplification in the assay estimated nucleated cell counts. Using immunoSEQ multiplex PCR, the repertoire was profiled, and TCRdb retains in-frame clones only, with some absent. V and J calls and clone size are copied from that table; D and trimming were computed from the DNA. Of approximately 200,000 clones listed, around 84% are singletons. The chain links TRBV2 to TRBJ1-5, with a weak D call TRBD1 (5 bases). The TCR originated in an older woman who had recovered from COVID-19. The sample was peripheral blood. The CDR3 loop reads CASSVRGYSNQPQHF. The CDR3 DNA sequence: TGTGCCAGCAGTGTTAGGGGTTATAGCAATCAGCCCCAGCATTTT.